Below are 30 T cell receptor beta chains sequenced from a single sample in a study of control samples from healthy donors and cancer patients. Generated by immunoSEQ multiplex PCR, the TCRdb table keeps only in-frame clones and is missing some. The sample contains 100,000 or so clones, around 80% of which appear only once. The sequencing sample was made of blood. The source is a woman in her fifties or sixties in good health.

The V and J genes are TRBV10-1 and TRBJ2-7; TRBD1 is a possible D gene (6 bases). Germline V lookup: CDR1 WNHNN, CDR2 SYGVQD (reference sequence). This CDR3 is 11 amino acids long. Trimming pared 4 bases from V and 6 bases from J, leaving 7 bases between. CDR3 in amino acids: CASSGGGEQYF. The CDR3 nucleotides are TGCGCCAGCAGTGGAGGGGGCGAGCAGTACTTC.

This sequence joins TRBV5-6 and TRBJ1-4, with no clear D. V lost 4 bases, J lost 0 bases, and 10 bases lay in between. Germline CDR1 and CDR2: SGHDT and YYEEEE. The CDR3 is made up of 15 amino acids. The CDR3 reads CASSPSGATNEKLFF. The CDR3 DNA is TGTGCCAGCAGCCCTTCTGGGGCAACTAATGAAAAACTGTTTTTT.

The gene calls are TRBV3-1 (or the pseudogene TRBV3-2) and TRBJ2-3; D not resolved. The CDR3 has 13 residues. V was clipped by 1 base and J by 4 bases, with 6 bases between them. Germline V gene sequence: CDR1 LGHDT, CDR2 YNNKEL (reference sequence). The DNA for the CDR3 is TGTGCCAGCAGCCAAGTTGCGGCAGATACGCAGTATTTT. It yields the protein CASSQVAADTQYF.

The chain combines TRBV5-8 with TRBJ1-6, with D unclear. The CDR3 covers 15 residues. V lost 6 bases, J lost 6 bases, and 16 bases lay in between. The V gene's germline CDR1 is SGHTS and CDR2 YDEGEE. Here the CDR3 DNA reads TGTGCCAGCATCGGAACCGGGGAGGGTAATTCACCCCTCCACTTT. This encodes CASIGTGEGNSPLHF.

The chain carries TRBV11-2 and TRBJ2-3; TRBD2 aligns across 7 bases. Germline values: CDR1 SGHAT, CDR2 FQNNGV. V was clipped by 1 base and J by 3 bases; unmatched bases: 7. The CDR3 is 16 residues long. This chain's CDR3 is CASSLVGRRITDTQYF. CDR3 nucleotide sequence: TGTGCCAGCAGCTTAGTCGGGAGGCGGATAACAGATACGCAGTATTTT.

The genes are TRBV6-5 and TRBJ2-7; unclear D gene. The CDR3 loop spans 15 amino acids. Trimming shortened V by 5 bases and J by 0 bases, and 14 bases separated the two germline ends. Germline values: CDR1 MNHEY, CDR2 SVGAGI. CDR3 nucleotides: TGTGCCAGCAGTCAAACCGGAGTCAGCTCCTACGAGCAGTACTTC. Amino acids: CASSQTGVSSYEQYF.

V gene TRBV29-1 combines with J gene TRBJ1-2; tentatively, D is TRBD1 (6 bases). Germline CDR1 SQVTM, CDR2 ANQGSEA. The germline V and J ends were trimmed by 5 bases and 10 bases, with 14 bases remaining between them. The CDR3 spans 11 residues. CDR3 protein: CSVTEGGDYTF. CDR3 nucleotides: TGCAGCGTTACGGAGGGGGGGGACTACACCTTC.

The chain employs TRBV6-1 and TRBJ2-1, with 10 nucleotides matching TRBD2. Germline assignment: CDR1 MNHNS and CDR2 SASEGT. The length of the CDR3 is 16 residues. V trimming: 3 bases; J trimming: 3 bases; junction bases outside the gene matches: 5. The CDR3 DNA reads TGTGCCAGCAGTGAGACTCTAGCGGGAGTCTACAATGAGCAGTTCTTC. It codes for CASSETLAGVYNEQFF.

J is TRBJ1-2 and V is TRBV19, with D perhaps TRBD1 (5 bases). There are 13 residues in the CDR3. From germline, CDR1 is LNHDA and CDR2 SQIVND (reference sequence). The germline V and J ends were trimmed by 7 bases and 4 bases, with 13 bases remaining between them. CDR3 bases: TGTGCCAGTATGCCGGGGGACGGCTATGGCTACACCTTC. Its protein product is CASMPGDGYGYTF.

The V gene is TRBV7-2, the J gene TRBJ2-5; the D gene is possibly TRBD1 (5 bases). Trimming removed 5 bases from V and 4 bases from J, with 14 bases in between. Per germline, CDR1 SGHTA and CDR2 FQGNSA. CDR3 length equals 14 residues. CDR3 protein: CASSSSWGGETQYF. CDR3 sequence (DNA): TGTGCCAGCAGCAGCTCCTGGGGCGGAGAGACCCAGTACTTC.

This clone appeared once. The CDR3 sequence: CAIRSLFATNEKLFF. CDR3 nucleotide sequence: TGTGCCATCAGATCCCTCTTTGCAACTAATGAAAAACTGTTTTTT. The chain links TRBV10-3 to TRBJ1-4, with D unclear. This CDR3 region has 15 residues. The V end was cut by 6 bases, the J end by 0 bases, with 11 bases between. Germline V gene sequence: CDR1 ENHRY, CDR2 SYGVKD.

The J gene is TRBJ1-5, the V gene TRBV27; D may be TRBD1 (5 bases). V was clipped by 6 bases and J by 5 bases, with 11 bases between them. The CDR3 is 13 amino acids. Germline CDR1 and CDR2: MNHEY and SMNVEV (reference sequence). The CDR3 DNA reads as TGTGCCAGCAGCTGGGGCCGCGATCAGCCCCAGCATTTT. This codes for CASSWGRDQPQHF.

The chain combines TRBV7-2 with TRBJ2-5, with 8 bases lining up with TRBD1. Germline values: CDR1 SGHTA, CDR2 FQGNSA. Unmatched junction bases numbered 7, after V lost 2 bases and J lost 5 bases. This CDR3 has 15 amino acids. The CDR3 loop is CASSLSGGQGETQYF. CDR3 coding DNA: TGTGCCAGCAGCTTAAGCGGTGGACAGGGCGAGACCCAGTACTTC.

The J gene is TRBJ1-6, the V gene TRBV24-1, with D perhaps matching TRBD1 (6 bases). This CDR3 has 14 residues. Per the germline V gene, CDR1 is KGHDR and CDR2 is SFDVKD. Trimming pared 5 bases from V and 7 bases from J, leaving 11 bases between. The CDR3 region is CATSGGTPNSPLHF. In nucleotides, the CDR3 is TGTGCCACCAGTGGGGGGACACCAAATTCACCCCTCCACTTT.

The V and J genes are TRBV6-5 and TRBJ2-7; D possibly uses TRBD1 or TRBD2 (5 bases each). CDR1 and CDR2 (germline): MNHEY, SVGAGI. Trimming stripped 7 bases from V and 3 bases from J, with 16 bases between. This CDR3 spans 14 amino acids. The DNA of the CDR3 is TGTGCCAGCACCCCCCGGGGACCACACTACGAGCAGTACTTC. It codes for CASTPRGPHYEQYF.

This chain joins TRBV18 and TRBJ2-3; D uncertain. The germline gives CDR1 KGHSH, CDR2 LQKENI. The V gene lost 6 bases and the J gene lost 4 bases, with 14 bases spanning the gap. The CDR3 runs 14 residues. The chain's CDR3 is CASSFGRVPDTQYF. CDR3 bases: TGTGCCAGCTCCTTCGGAAGGGTCCCAGATACGCAGTATTTT.

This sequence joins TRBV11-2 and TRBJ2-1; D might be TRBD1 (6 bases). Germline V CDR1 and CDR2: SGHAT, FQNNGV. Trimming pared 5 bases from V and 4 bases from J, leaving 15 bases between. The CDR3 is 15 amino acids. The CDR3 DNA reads TGTGCCAGCAGCGCAACCGGGACAAGTTACAATGAGCAGTTCTTC. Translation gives CASSATGTSYNEQFF. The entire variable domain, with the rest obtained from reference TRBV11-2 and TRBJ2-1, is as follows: EAGVAQSPRYKIIEKRQSVAFWCNPISGHATLYWYQQILGQGPKLLIQFQNNGVVDDSQLPKDRFSAERLKGVDSTLKIQPAKLEDSAVYLCASSATGTSYNEQFFGPGTRLTVL.

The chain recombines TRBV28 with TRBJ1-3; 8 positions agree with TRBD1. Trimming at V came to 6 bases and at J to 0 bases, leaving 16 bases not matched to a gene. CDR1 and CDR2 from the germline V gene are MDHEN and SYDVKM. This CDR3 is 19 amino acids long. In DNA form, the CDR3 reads TGTGCCAGCAGCCCAACAGGGGGAGGGCCGAATTACTCTGGAAACACCATATATTTT. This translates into CASSPTGGGPNYSGNTIYF. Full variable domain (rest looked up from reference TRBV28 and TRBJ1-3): DVKVTQSSRYLVKRTGEKVFLECVQDMDHENMFWYRQDPGLGLRLIYFSYDVKMKEKGDIPEGYSVSREKKERFSLILESASTNQTSMYLCASSPTGGGPNYSGNTIYFGEGSWLTVV.

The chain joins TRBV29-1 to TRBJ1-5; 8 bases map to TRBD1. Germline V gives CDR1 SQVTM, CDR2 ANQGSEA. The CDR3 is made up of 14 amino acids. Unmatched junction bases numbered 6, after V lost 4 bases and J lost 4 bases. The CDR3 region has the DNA TGCAGCGTTGGGACAGGGCCTCTTAATCAGCCCCAGCATTTT. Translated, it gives CSVGTGPLNQPQHF.

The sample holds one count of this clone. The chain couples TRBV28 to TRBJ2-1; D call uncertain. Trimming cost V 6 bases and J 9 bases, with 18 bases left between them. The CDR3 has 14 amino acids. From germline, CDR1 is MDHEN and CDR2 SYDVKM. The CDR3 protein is CASSPSTAPREQFF. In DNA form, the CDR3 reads TGTGCCAGCAGCCCCTCGACTGCCCCACGTGAGCAGTTCTTC.

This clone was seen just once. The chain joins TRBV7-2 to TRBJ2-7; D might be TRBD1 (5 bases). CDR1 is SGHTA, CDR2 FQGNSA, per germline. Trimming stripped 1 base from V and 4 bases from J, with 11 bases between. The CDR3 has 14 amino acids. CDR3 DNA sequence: TGTGCCAGCAGCTTAGTGGGGCCCTCATACGAGCAGTACTTC. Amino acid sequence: CASSLVGPSYEQYF.

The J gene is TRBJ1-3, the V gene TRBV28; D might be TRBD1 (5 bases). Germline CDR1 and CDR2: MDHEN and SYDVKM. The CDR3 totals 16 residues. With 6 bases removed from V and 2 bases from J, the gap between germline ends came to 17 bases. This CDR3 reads CASRAALGATGNTIYF. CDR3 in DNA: TGTGCCAGCAGGGCGGCCCTAGGGGCTACTGGAAACACCATATATTTT.

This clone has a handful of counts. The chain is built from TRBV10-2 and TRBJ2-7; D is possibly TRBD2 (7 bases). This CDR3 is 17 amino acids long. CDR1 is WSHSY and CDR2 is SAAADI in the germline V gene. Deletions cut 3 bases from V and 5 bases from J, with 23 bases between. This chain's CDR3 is CASSDPGGSTTRNEQYF. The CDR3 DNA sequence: TGCGCCAGCAGTGACCCGGGGGGCTCTACTACCAGGAACGAGCAGTACTTC.

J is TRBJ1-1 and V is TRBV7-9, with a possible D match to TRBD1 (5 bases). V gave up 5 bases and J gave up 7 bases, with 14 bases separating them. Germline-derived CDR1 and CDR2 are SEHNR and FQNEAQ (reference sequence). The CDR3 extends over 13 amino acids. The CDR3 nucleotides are TGTGCCAGCAGCCCCTCAGGGTTCCTTGAAGCTTTCTTT. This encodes CASSPSGFLEAFF. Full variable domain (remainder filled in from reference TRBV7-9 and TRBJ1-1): DTGVSQNPRHKITKRGQNVTFRCDPISEHNRLYWYRQTLGQGPEFLTYFQNEAQLEKSRLLSDRFSAERPKGSFSTLEIQRTEQGDSAMYLCASSPSGFLEAFFGQGTRLTVV.

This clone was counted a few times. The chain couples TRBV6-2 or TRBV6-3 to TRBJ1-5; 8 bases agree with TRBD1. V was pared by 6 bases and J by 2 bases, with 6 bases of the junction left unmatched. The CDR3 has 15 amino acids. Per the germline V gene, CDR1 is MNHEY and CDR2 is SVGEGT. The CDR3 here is CASRPPGGGNQPQHF. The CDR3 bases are TGTGCCAGCAGGCCTCCAGGGGGCGGCAATCAGCCCCAGCATTTT.

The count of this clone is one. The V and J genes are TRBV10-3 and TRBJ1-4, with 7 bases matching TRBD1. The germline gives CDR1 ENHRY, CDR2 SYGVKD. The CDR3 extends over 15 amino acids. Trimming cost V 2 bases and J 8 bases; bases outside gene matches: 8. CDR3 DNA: TGTGCCATCAGTGAGATCGGACAGGCGGGCGAAAAACTGTTTTTT. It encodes CAISEIGQAGEKLFF.

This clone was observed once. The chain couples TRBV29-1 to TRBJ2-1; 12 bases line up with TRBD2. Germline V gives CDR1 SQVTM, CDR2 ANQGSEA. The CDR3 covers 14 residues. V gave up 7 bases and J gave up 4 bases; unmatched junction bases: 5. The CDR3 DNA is TGCAGCGCCTGGACTAGCGGGAAATACAATGAGCAGTTCTTC. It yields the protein CSAWTSGKYNEQFF.

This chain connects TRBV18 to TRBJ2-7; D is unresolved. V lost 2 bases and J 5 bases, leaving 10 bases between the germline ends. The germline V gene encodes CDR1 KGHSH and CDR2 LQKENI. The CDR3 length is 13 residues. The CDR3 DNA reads TGTGCCAGCTCACCATCTGTAGGGCACGAGCAGTACTTC. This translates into CASSPSVGHEQYF.

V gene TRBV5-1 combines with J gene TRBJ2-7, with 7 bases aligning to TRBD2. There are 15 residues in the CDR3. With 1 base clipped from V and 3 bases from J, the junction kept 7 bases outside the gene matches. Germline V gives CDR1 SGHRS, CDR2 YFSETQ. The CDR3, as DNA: TGCGCCAGCAGCTTGATTGCGGGGGTGAACTACGAGCAGTACTTC. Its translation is CASSLIAGVNYEQYF.

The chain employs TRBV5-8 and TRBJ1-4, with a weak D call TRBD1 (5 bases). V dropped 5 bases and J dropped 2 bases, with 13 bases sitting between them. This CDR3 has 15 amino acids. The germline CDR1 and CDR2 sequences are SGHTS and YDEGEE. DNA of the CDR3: TGTGCCAGCAGTCCAGGGAGGTGGACTAATGAAAAACTGTTTTTT. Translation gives CASSPGRWTNEKLFF.